This paragraph reports one T cell receptor (beta chain). The antigen remains undetermined. These data belong to a study of T cell responses to AZD1222 COVID-19 vaccine. Study-wide background: Timing groups of about 4 and about 12 weeks for second doses were pooled. Whole-study findings and limits: No repertoire was sampled before or during the peak T cell response, only after it. Rises in breadth and depth of Spike-specific TCRs came after two AZD1222 doses. Donor demographics were predominantly white British with a female majority; clonal diversity may be underestimated.

The ends lost 1 base at V and 0 bases at J; junction bases unmatched: 11. CDR1 LGHDT and CDR2 YNNKEL come from the germline V gene (reference sequence). The CDR3 has 21 residues. Data came from immunoSEQ multiplex PCR; TCRdb stores just in-frame clones and leaves some out. The sample carries more than 95,000 clones, 88% recorded once. This material consisted of peripheral blood, taken on day 0 of AZD1222 vaccination. This clonotype was obtained from an adult in good health. This sequence joins TRBV3-1 (or the pseudogene TRBV3-2) and TRBJ2-1; 14 positions agree with TRBD2. The CDR3 sequence: CASSQAPGTSGGGSSYNEQFF. CDR3 DNA: TGTGCCAGCAGCCAAGCCCCCGGGACTAGCGGGGGTGGGAGCTCCTACAATGAGCAGTTCTTC.